Shown below are 17 T cell receptor beta chains from a single sample sequenced in a study of patients and donors after allogeneic stem cell transplantation. TCRdb independently ran MiXCR on the RT-PCR reads; one entry per CDR3 protein. The sample yields fewer than 60,000 distinct CDR3 sequences, roughly 14% seen once. Specimen: blood, either unsorted or a sorted T cell fraction (not recorded which). The receptors here all came from a human donor who was either an allogeneic HSCT recipient or a stem cell or donor lymphocyte infusion donor (not recorded which). It is not recorded whose cells these are; they may come from a transplant donor.

This clonotype was seen ten or more times. The chain combines TRBV29-1 with TRBJ1-2; no firm D call. CDR3 length: 13 amino acids. The V end was cut by 4 bases, the J end by 2 bases, with 11 bases between. The V gene's germline CDR1 is SQVTM and CDR2 ANQGSEA. The CDR3: CSVVVRENYGYTF. The DNA of the CDR3 is TGCAGCGTTGTGGTACGGGAGAACTATGGCTACACCTTC.

A few counts support this clonotype. J is TRBJ2-7 and V is TRBV20-1; perhaps TRBD2 as D (6 bases). The CDR3 loop spans 13 amino acids. Germline CDR1 is DFQATT and CDR2 is SNEGSKA (reference sequence). The V end lost 5 bases, the J end lost 3 bases, and 14 bases lay between the germline ends. CDR3 coding DNA: TGCAGTGCTTTCGCTAGCGAGGGCTACGAGCAGTACTTC. This gives the protein CSAFASEGYEQYF.

By share, this clonotype ranks as medium-sized. V usage is TRBV5-1 and J usage is TRBJ1-2; D gene unclear. The CDR3 is 13 residues long. With 7 bases removed from V and 2 bases from J, the gap between germline ends came to 12 bases. CDR1 and CDR2 (germline): SGHRS, YFSETQ. Here the CDR3 reads CASQAGMNYGYTF. CDR3 nucleotides: TGCGCCAGCCAGGCCGGGATGAACTATGGCTACACCTTC.

This sequence joins TRBV5-5 and TRBJ2-1; possible D gene TRBD2, 7 bases. In germline, CDR1 is SGHKS, CDR2 YYEKEE (reference sequence). The ends were cut back, 3 bases at V and 8 bases at J, with 24 bases in the middle. The CDR3 consists of 17 residues. The CDR3 reads CASSSLLEGEGPHEQFF. CDR3 in DNA: TGTGCCAGCAGCTCCTTACTAGAGGGGGAGGGCCCCCATGAGCAGTTCTTC. Together with reference TRBV5-5 and TRBJ2-1, the CDR3 gives the full variable domain: DAGVTQSPTHLIKTRGQQVTLRCSPISGHKSVSWYQQVLGQGPQFIFQYYEKEERGRGNFPDRFSARQFPNYSSELNVNALLLGDSALYLCASSSLLEGEGPHEQFFGPGTRLTVL.

The sample holds a few counts of this clonotype. The J gene is TRBJ2-1, the V gene TRBV6-6; D assignment may be TRBD1 or TRBD2 (6 bases each). CDR1 MNHNY and CDR2 SVGAGI come from the germline V gene (reference sequence). There are 16 residues in the CDR3. V was cut by 6 bases and J by 3 bases, with 18 bases left in between. The CDR3 protein is CASRSSGEGGYNEQFF. DNA for the CDR3: TGTGCCAGCAGAAGTAGCGGAGAAGGGGGCTACAATGAGCAGTTCTTC.

This clonotype was detected ten times or more. The chain links TRBV7-9 to TRBJ1-3; D unresolved. Trimming shortened V by 5 bases and J by 8 bases, and 16 bases separated the two germline ends. CDR1 is SEHNR and CDR2 is FQNEAQ in the germline V gene (reference sequence). The CDR3 has 14 amino acids. The CDR3 bases are TGTGCCAGCAGCCGAGTCAGTCTTGGTCACACCATATATTTT. As protein: CASSRVSLGHTIYF.

This clonotype came up a few times. The V gene is TRBV30, the J gene TRBJ2-2, with 8 bases identical to TRBD1. With V trimmed by 1 base and J by 3 bases, 1 base remained unmatched. The CDR3 length is 14 residues. Germline-derived CDR1 and CDR2 are GTSNPN and SVGIG (reference sequence). The CDR3 protein is CAWSDRGYTGELFF. CDR3 nucleotide sequence: TGTGCCTGGAGTGACAGGGGGTACACCGGGGAGCTGTTTTTT.

This clonotype was seen many times. The chain uses TRBV5-1 and TRBJ2-1, with D tentatively TRBD2 (6 bases). The V end was cut by 1 base, the J end by 7 bases, with 15 bases between. The CDR3 covers 15 residues. The germline CDR1 and CDR2 sequences are SGHRS and YFSETQ. The CDR3 region is CASSLSGGAINEQFF. The CDR3 DNA sequence: TGCGCCAGCAGCTTGAGCGGAGGGGCGATAAATGAGCAGTTCTTC. The full variable domain, completed using reference TRBV5-1 and TRBJ2-1, is KAGVTQTPRYLIKTRGQQVTLSCSPISGHRSVSWYQQTPGQGLQFLFEYFSETQRNKGNFPGRFSGRQFSNSRSEMNVSTLELGDSALYLCASSLSGGAINEQFFGPGTRLTVL.

The chain joins TRBV10-3 to TRBJ2-7; 7 positions match TRBD1. V gave up 11 bases and J gave up 3 bases; unmatched junction bases: 13. Germline V gene sequence: CDR1 ENHRY, CDR2 SYGVKD. There are 14 residues in the CDR3. CDR3: CASVPGQRSYEQYF. The CDR3 DNA reads as TGTGCCTCAGTCCCGGGACAGCGTAGCTACGAGCAGTACTTC.

This clonotype was observed at least ten times. The chain combines TRBV7-9 with TRBJ1-2, with 12 bases lining up with TRBD1. This CDR3 has 14 residues. Germline V CDR1 and CDR2: SEHNR, FQNEAQ (reference sequence). The trim removed 3 bases at V and 6 bases at J, leaving 2 bases unmatched. CDR3 sequence reads: CASSFGTGGDGYTF. CDR3 DNA sequence: TGTGCCAGCAGCTTCGGGACAGGGGGCGATGGCTACACCTTC.

The chain carries TRBV6-2 or TRBV6-3 and TRBJ2-7, with D perhaps TRBD1 or TRBD2 (6 bases each). This CDR3 spans 15 amino acids. Germline V gene sequence: CDR1 MNHEY, CDR2 SVGEGT. V lost 4 bases, J lost 3 bases, and 16 bases lay in between. CDR3 nucleotides: TGTGCCAGCAGTTCCGCAGGGGACTCCTTCTACGAGCAGTACTTC. This codes for CASSSAGDSFYEQYF.

In its sample, this clonotype was seen once. J is TRBJ2-1 and V is TRBV29-1; 9 nucleotides align to TRBD2. Unmatched junction bases numbered 11, after V lost 7 bases and J lost 1 base. CDR1 SQVTM and CDR2 ANQGSEA come from the germline V gene. The CDR3 contains 16 residues. Here the CDR3 DNA reads TGCAGCGCCACGATGATAGCGGGAGTGTCCTACAATGAGCAGTTCTTC. This gives the protein CSATMIAGVSYNEQFF.

This clonotype showed up many times. The V call is TRBV18, the J call TRBJ2-7, with 8 bases aligning to TRBD1. The CDR3 spans 13 residues. V was clipped by 8 bases and J by 1 base; unmatched bases: 4. Germline CDR1 is KGHSH and CDR2 is LQKENI. The CDR3 region has the DNA TGTGCCAGCGGAACAGGGGGTTCCTACGAGCAGTACTTC. Translation gives CASGTGGSYEQYF.

This clonotype was seen more than once but under ten times. The chain is built from TRBV6-5 and TRBJ2-7, with D unclear. In germline, CDR1 is MNHEY, CDR2 SVGAGI. V shed 8 bases and J shed 0 bases, with 5 bases lying between them. CDR3 length: 11 amino acids. CDR3 sequence reads: CASASSYEQYF. The DNA for the CDR3 is TGTGCCAGCGCAAGCTCCTACGAGCAGTACTTC.

The V and J genes are TRBV20-1 and TRBJ2-7; 7 bases are a match to TRBD1. The CDR3 covers 14 residues. V lost 6 bases, J lost 4 bases, and 12 bases stayed unmatched. Germline-derived CDR1 and CDR2 are DFQATT and SNEGSKA (reference sequence). CDR3 amino acids: CSAYAGTALYEQYF. As DNA, the CDR3 is TGCAGTGCGTATGCTGGGACAGCACTTTACGAGCAGTACTTC.

This clonotype was detected only a few times. The chain uses TRBV5-5 and TRBJ2-7, with D uncertain. The CDR3 covers 15 residues. Germline lookup yields CDR1 SGHKS and CDR2 YYEKEE (reference sequence). Trimming removed 0 bases at V and 3 bases at J, with 13 bases between. The CDR3 DNA is TGTGCCAGCAGCTTGGAGTCCCATTTGGGCTACGAGCAGTACTTC. Translation: CASSLESHLGYEQYF.

V and J are TRBV29-1 and TRBJ1-1; tentatively, D is TRBD1 (6 bases). CDR1 and CDR2 (germline): SQVTM, ANQGSEA. Trimming removed 5 bases from V and 5 bases from J, with 24 bases in between. The CDR3 spans 16 residues. The chain's CDR3 is CSVSKPGQVTGTEAFF. The CDR3 DNA reads TGCAGCGTTTCAAAGCCGGGACAAGTGACGGGTACTGAAGCTTTCTTT.